This T cell receptor beta chain was sequenced for a study of blood T cell repertoires in COVID-19. Study background: There were acute and convalescent COVID-19 samples, and they came from the United States, Italy and Spain. Sources were T cells, B-cell-depleted T cells, or PBMCs; the material itself was cDNA or gDNA.

The cohort comprised adults aged about 18 to 90 years residing in 20 to 30 US areas. The CDR3 loop spans 11 amino acids. V was pared by 4 bases and J by 6 bases, with 7 bases between. Germline V gene lookup returns CDR1 SEHNR and CDR2 FQNEAQ (reference sequence). How the authors handled the data: How many nucleated cells were present was estimated from reference gene primer amplification. Measured with immunoSEQ multiplex PCR; TCRdb has only the in-frame clones, and not every one. For V, J and clone size, that table is used; D and trimming come from the DNA. The sample lists fewer than 500,000 clones, roughly nine tenths occurring once.

The material sequenced was PBMCs or T cells enriched from blood (not recorded which). The V and J genes are TRBV7-9 and TRBJ2-7; D is uncertain. The clonotype was recovered from a woman between 18 and 30 years old with acute COVID-19. CDR3 amino acids: CASSSDFEQYF. The CDR3 coding sequence is TGTGCCAGCAGCTCTGACTTCGAGCAGTACTTC.